Included here is one TCR beta chain sequence, with context. Among ophthalmopathy patients, the Clinical Activity Score reached at least 3, the NOSPECS grade reached at least 4, and duration remained under 3 months. What was amplified from RNA transcripts were TCR beta CDR3 regions. When the TCR CDR3 underwent first-round RT-PCR, the HTBI primer set was used. From the multiplex PCR reads, TCRdb called clonotypes with MiXCR, one entry per CDR3 protein. The sample lists some 320,000 distinct CDR3 sequences, roughly 13% occurring once. The CDR3 is 16 residues long. The trim removed 3 bases at V and 4 bases at J, leaving 8 bases unmatched. CDR1 and CDR2 (germline): PRHDT, FYEKMQ (reference sequence). This specimen comes from a study of T cells in Graves' hyperthyroidism and ophthalmopathy.

The receptor was derived from a woman aged 40-49 years with Graves' ophthalmopathy. V gene TRBV13 combines with J gene TRBJ2-2; TRBD2 aligns across 7 bases. The sequenced material came from blood. The CDR3 DNA is TGTGCCAGCAGCTTCCGTGGCGGGAGAGTCACCGGGGAGCTGTTTTTT. Translated, it gives CASSFRGGRVTGELFF.